The 5 T cell receptor beta chains presented below share a single source sample, sequenced in a study of T cell responses to AZD1222 COVID-19 vaccine. TCRdb's table, derived via immunoSEQ multiplex PCR, lists solely in-frame clones and lacks some. The repertoire holds around 85,000 clones, with roughly 90% as singletons. The sequences come from peripheral blood, collected 28 days after the second AZD1222 dose. The source of these receptors is an adult who received the AZD1222 COVID-19 vaccine.

Concerning this clone itself: Compared with germline, one end of the junction differs, possibly owing to a read error. This chain links TRBV10-3 with TRBJ1-2; D gene unclear. Germline values: CDR1 ENHRY, CDR2 SYGVKD. CDR3 length: 14 residues. Here the CDR3 DNA reads TGTGCCATCAGTGAAACCGGGCCTCAAACACCCCCGAGCTTC. It yields the protein CAISETGPQTPPSF.

This rearrangement joins TRBV30 to TRBJ2-7; D might be TRBD2 (5 bases). The germline V and J ends were trimmed by 3 bases and 3 bases, with 15 bases remaining between them. The CDR3 has 14 residues. The germline V gene encodes CDR1 GTSNPN and CDR2 SVGIG (reference sequence). For the CDR3, the DNA is TGTGCCTGGAGAGTCCCCGGGGTTGGCTACGAGCAGTACTTC. This codes for CAWRVPGVGYEQYF.

The CDR3 DNA follows: TGTGCCAGCAGCAACGCAAGCCAACCGGGTAGGGCTTGGACTGAAGCTTTCTTT. Its translation: CASSNASQPGRAWTEAFF. The rearrangement uses TRBV21-1 and TRBJ1-1. TRBV21-1 is a known pseudogene. CDR3 length equals 18 residues.

The genes are TRBV24-1 and TRBJ1-2, with 8 bases that match TRBD1. CDR3 size: 13 residues. The ends lost 4 bases at V and 3 bases at J; junction bases unmatched: 0. Germline assignment: CDR1 KGHDR and CDR2 SFDVKD. The CDR3 DNA reads as TGTGCCACCAGTGACAGGGGGCACTATGGCTACACCTTC. It is translated as CATSDRGHYGYTF.

V usage is TRBV6-5 and J usage is TRBJ1-2, with D tentatively TRBD1 (5 bases). CDR1 and CDR2 (germline): MNHEY, SVGAGI. Trimming shortened V by 2 bases and J by 5 bases, and 9 bases separated the two germline ends. The CDR3 consists of 13 residues. This CDR3 is CASSYTEGYGYTF. The CDR3 region has the DNA TGTGCCAGCAGTTACACAGAGGGGTATGGCTACACCTTC.